Included here is one T cell receptor beta chain sequence, with context. The whole isolated RNA underwent reverse transcription, so sequencing captured expressed TCRB transcripts. TCRdb's copy holds only in-frame clones and misses some; the assay was immunoSEQ multiplex PCR. The sample holds roughly 610,000 clones, roughly a sixth seen once. This entry belongs to a study of beta chain features in type 1 diabetes. Study-level background: The study examined 107,917,701 sorted cells across all samples.

This CDR3 contains 15 residues. J lost 5 bases, V lost 4 bases, and 9 bases had no gene match. Germline CDR1 is SGHTA and CDR2 is FQGNSA. The chain has TRBV7-2 and TRBJ1-2; the match to TRBD1 covers 8 bases. This sequence was found in a man between 18 and 29 years old in good health. Sample: naive CD4+ T cells from blood. CDR3 amino acids: CASSSRTGLHYGYTF. The CDR3, as DNA: TGTGCCAGCAGCTCTCGGACAGGGTTACATTATGGCTACACCTTC.